This TCR beta chain was sequenced for a study of T-cell reconstitution after alpha-beta-depleted transplantation in children (dated by TCRdb to 2016 to 2017). Notes on the research overall: Using TCR repertoire profiling, the study followed T-cell immune reconstitution in a quantitative way in children after TCRalphabeta/CD19-depleted allogeneic hematopoietic cell transplantation. What the study reported, not specific to this receptor: Hyperexpanded clone frequencies declined over subsequent months; after one year, T-cell counts and TCRbeta diversity were mostly attributed to newly produced T cells. The high TCRbeta diversity at day 60 in some patients was ascribed to recipient T cells and intrathymic progenitors that had survived conditioning. The apparently early recovery of alphabetaT-cell counts about two months after transplant reportedly depended on only several hundred rapidly expanded clones that came from non-depleted graft cells.

The CDR3 has 12 amino acids, counting the end cysteine and phenylalanine. The only DNA kept is the CDR3, 36 bases in frame from the first base. V gives up 2 bases and J gives up 9 bases, and the segment between their germline ends measures 11 bases. The library was produced with PCR. The instrument was an Illumina HiSeq 2500. To normalize quantification of the TCRbeta repertoire, the TCR libraries were built with molecular barcoding that relied on unique molecular identifiers. Using fastp at Q25 and MiXCR, TCRdb reprocessed the public reads and kept productive beta chains. Rows with a matching CDR3 protein are joined into one entry that keeps the most common DNA and genes. The sample table contains about 300,000 distinct CDR3 sequences; only one count was recorded for around 9.1% of them. Together, the top ten hold approximately 7.6% of the sample. On this clonotype: Its antigen is not yet known. No qualities accompany the bases; no much larger clone lies one base away.

Reading the label with the study, this specimen's treatment or condition is: allogeneic hematopoietic cell transplantation with graft depleted of TCRalphabeta T cells and CD19 B cells. The transplant recipients were children given TCRalphabeta/CD19-depleted allogeneic hematopoietic cell grafts. Recombination connected TRBV12-3 or TRBV12-4 to TRBJ2-7; the D gene lacks a confident call. The specimen comprised PBMCs, sampled before TCRalphabeta/CD19-depleted stem cell transplant. The clonotype was recovered from a boy less than two years old with acute myeloid leukemia, due to receive a stem cell transplant. In nucleotides, the sequence is TGTGCCAGCAGTTTAATTGTCTCTGCGCAGTACTTC. It is translated as CASSLIVSAQYF.